This TCR beta chain was profiled in a study of vaccination and CD4 T cells after COVID-19. Study background: Six males and four females, two of them Hispanic, were enrolled as convalescents.

Treatment defined: roughly ten-day PBMC culture with coronavirus spike peptide pools or control peptides (ViraFEST assay). In the ViraFEST assay, peptide-pool expansion preceded TCR sequencing of expanded clonotypes. This clonotype showed up just a few times. Its antigen is undetermined. The Oncomine TCR Beta short-read assay generated sequence data from the DNA of cultured CD4+ T cells. TCRdb called the PCR reads again in MiXCR, with one record for every CDR3 protein. This table has around 26,000 distinct CDR3 sequences, roughly 70% appearing once. The CDR3 is made up of 15 amino acids. V dropped 1 base and J dropped 6 bases, with 15 bases sitting between them. Germline values: CDR1 SGHTA, CDR2 FQGNSA.

The chain combines TRBV7-2 with TRBJ1-1; D remains unclear. This TCR was sampled from a human donor who received a COVID-19 vaccine. The sequenced sample was CD4+ T cells from blood, cultured in vitro, obtained after SARS-CoV-2 vaccination. In nucleotides, the CDR3 is TGTGCCAGCAGCTTAGACTTCAGTTGGGTCTCTGAAGCTTTCTTT. It specifies CASSLDFSWVSEAFF. Combining the CDR3 with reference TRBV7-2 and TRBJ1-1 gives the whole variable domain GAGVSQSPSNKVTEKGKDVELRCDPISGHTALYWYRQSLGQGLEFLIYFQGNSAPDKSGLPSDRFSAERTGGSVSTLTIQRTQQEDSAVYLCASSLDFSWVSEAFFGQGTRLTVV.